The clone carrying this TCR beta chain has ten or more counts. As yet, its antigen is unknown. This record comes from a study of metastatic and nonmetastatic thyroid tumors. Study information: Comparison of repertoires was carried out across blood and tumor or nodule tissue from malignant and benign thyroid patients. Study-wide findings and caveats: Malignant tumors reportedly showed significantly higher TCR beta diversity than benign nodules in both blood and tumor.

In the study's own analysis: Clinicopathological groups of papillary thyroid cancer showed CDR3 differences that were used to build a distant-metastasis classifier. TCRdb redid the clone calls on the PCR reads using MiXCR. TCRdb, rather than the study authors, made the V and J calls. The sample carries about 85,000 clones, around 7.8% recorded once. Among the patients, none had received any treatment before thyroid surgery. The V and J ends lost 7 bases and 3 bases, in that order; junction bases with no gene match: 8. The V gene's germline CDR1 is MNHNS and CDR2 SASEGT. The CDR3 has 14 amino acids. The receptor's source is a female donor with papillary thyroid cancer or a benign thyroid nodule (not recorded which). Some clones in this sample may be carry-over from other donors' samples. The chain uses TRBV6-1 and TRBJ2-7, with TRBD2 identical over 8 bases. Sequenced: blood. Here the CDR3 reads CASTPGGGGYEQYF. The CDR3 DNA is TGTGCCAGCACACCCGGGGGGGGAGGCTACGAGCAGTACTTC.